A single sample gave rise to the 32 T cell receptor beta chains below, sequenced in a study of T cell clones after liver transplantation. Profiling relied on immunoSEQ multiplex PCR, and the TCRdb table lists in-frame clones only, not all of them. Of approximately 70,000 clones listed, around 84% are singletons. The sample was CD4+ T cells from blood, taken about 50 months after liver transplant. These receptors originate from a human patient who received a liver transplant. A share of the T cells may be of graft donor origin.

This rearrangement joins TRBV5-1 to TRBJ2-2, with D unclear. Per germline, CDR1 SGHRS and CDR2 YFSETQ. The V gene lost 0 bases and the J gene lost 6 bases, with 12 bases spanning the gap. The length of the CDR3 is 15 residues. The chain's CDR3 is CASSLDGPSAGELFF. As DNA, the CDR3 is TGCGCCAGCAGCTTGGACGGGCCCTCGGCCGGGGAGCTGTTTTTT.

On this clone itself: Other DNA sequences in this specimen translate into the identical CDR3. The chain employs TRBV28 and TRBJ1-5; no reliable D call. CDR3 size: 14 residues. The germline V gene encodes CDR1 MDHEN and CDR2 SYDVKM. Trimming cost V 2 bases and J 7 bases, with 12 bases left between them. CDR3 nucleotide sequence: TGTGCCAGCAGTTTAGGGAGAGGGCGGCAGCCCCAGCATTTT. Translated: CASSLGRGRQPQHF.

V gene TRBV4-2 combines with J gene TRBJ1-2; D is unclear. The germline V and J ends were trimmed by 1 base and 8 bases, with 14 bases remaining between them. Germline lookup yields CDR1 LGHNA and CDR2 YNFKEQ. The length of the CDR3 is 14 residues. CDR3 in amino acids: CASSQGQTSGGYTF. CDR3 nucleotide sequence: TGTGCCAGCAGCCAAGGTCAGACGAGTGGGGGCTACACCTTC.

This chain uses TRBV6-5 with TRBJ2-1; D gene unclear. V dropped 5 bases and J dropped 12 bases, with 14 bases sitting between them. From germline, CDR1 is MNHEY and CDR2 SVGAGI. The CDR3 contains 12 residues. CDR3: CASSARSKGQFF. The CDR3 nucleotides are TGTGCCAGCAGTGCCCGATCTAAGGGGCAGTTCTTC.

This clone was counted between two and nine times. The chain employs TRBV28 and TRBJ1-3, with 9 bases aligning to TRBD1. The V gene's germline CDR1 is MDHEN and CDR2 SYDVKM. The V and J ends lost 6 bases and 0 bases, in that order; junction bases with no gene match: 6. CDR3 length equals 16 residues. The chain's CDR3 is CASSSLTGGSGNTIYF. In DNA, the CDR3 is TGTGCCAGCAGCTCACTGACAGGGGGCTCTGGAAACACCATATATTTT.

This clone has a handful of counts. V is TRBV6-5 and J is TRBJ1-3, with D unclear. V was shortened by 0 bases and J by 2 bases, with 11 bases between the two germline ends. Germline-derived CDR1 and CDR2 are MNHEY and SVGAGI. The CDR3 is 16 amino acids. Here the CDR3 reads CASSYSLATTGNTIYF. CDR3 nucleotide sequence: TGTGCCAGCAGTTACTCCTTGGCCACGACTGGAAACACCATATATTTT.

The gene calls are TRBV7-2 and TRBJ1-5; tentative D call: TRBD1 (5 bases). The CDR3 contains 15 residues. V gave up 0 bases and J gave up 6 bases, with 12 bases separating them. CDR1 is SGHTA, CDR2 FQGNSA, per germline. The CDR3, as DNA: TGTGCCAGCAGCTTAGCTGGGGGAGACAGTCAGCCCCAGCATTTT. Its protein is CASSLAGGDSQPQHF.

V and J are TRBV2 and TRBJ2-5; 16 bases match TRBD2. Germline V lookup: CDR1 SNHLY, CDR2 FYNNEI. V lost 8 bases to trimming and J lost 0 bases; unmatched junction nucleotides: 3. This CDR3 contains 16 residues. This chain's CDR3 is CASGTSGGGNQETQYF. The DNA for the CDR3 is TGTGCCAGCGGGACTAGCGGGGGGGGGAACCAAGAGACCCAGTACTTC.

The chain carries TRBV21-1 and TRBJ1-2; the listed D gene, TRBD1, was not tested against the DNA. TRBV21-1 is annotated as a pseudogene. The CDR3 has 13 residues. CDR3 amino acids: CAGVQGRNYGYTF. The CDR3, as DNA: TGTGCCGGCGTACAGGGGCGGAACTATGGCTACACCTTC.

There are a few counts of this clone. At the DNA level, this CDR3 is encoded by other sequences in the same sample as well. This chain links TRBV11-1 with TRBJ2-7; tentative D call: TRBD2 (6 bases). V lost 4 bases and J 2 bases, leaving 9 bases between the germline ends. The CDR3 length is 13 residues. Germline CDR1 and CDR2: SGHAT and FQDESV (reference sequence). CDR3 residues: CASSSGLAYEQYF. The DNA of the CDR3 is TGTGCCAGCAGCTCGGGACTCGCCTACGAGCAGTACTTC.

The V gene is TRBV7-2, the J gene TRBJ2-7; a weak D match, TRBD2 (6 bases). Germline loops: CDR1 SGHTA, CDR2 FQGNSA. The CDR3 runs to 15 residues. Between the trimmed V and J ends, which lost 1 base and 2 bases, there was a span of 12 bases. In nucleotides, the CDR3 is TGTGCCAGCAGCTTAGGGATTAGCGGCACCTACGAGCAGTACTTC. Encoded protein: CASSLGISGTYEQYF.

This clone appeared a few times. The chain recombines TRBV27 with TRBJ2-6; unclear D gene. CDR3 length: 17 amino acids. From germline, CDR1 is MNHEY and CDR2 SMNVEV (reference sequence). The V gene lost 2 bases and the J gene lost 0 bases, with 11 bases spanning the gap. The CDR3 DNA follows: TGTGCCAGCAGTTTAAACGGACGGCTCTCTGGGGCCAACGTCCTGACTTTC. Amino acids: CASSLNGRLSGANVLTF. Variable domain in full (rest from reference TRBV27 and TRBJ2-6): EAQVTQNPRYLITVTGKKLTVTCSQNMNHEYMSWYRQDPGLGLRQIYYSMNVEVTDKGDVPEGYKVSRKEKRNFPLILESPSPNQTSLYFCASSLNGRLSGANVLTFGAGSRLTVL.

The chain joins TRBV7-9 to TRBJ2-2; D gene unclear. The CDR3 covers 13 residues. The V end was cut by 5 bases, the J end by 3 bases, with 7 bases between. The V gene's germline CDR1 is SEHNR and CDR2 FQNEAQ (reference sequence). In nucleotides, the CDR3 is TGTGCCAGCAGCCAAGCTTACACCGGGGAGCTGTTTTTT. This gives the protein CASSQAYTGELFF.

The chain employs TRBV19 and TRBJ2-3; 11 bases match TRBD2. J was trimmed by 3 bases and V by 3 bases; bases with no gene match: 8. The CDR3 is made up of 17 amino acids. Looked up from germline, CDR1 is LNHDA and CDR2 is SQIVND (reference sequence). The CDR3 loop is CASSIGASGGSTDTQYF. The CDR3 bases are TGTGCCAGTAGTATTGGGGCTAGCGGGGGGTCAACAGATACGCAGTATTTT.

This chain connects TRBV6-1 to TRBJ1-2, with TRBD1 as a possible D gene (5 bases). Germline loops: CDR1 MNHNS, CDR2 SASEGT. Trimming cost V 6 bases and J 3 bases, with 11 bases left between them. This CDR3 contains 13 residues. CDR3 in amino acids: CASRGTEYYGYTF. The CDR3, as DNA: TGTGCCAGCAGAGGGACGGAATACTATGGCTACACCTTC.

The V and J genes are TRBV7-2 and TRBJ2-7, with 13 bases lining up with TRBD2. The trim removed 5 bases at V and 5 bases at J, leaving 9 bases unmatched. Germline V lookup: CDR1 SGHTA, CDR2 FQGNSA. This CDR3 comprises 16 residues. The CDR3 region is CASSPGTSGIGDEQYF. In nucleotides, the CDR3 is TGTGCCAGCAGCCCCGGGACTAGCGGGATAGGAGACGAGCAGTACTTC.

The CDR3 here is CASSYKGTNTGELFF. CDR3 DNA: TGTGCCAGCAGTTACAAGGGGACCAACACCGGGGAGCTGTTTTTT. J is TRBJ2-2 and V is TRBV6-5; D may be TRBD1 or TRBD2 (5 bases each). Germline V gives CDR1 MNHEY, CDR2 SVGAGI. V was pared by 2 bases and J by 2 bases, with 9 bases between. There are 15 residues in the CDR3.

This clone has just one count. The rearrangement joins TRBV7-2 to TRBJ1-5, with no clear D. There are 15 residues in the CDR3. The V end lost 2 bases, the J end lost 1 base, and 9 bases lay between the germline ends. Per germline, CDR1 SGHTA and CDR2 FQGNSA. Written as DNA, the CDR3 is TGTGCCAGCAGCTTATCGGGCGGGAGCAATCAGCCCCAGCATTTT. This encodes CASSLSGGSNQPQHF.

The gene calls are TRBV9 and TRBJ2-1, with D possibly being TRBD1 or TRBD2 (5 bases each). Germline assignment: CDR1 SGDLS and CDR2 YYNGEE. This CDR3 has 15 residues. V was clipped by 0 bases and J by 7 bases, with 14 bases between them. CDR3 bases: TGTGCCAGCAGCGTAGGGGTGGGGGTAATAAATGAGCAGTTCTTC. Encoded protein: CASSVGVGVINEQFF.

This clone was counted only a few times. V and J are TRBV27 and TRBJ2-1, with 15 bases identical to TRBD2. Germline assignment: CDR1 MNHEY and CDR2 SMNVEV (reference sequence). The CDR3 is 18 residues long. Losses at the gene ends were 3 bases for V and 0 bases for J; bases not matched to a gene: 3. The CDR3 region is CASSFGLAGGPSYNEQFF. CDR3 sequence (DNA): TGTGCCAGCAGTTTTGGACTAGCGGGAGGGCCCTCCTACAATGAGCAGTTCTTC.

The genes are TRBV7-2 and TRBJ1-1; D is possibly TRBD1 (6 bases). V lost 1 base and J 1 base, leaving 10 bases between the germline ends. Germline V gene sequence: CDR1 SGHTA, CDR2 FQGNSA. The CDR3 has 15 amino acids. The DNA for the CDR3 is TGTGCCAGCAGCTTAGGGCGCAGGGGGAACACTGAAGCTTTCTTT. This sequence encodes CASSLGRRGNTEAFF.

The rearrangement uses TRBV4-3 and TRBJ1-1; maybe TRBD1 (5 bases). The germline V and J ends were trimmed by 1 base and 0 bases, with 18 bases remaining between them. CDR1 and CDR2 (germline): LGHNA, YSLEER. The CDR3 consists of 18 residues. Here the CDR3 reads CASSQGAGVGLMNTEAFF. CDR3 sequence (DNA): TGCGCCAGCAGCCAAGGAGCGGGGGTGGGGTTGATGAACACTGAAGCTTTCTTT.

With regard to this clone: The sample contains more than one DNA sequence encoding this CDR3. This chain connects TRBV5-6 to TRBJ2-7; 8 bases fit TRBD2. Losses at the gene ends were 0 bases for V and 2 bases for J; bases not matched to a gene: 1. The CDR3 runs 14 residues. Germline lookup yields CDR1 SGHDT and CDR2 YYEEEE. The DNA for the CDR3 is TGTGCCAGCAGCTTGGCCGGGGGGGCCTACGAGCAGTACTTC. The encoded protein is CASSLAGGAYEQYF.

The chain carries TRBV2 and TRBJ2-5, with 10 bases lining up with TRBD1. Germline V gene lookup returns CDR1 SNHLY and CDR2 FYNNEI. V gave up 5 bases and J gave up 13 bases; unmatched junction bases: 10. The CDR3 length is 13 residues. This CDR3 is CASSPGTGAPRYF. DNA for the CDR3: TGTGCCAGCAGTCCCGGGACAGGGGCTCCCCGGTACTTC. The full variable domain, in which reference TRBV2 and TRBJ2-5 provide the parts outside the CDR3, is EPEVTQTPSHQVTQMGQEVILRCVPISNHLYFYWYRQILGQKVEFLVSFYNNEISEKSEIFDDQFSVERPDGSNFTLKIRSTKLEDSAMYFCASSPGTGAPRYFGPGTRLLVL.

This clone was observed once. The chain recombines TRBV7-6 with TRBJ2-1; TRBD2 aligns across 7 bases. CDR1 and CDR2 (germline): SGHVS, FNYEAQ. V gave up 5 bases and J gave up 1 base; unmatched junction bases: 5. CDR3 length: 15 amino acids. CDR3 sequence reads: CASSPRGDSYNEQFF. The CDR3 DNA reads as TGTGCCAGCAGCCCACGGGGGGATTCCTACAATGAGCAGTTCTTC.

The CDR3 DNA reads TGTGCCAGCAGTCCCCAGGACAGGGTGTCCCAAAGCCCCTTGGGCTACACCTTC. Its translation is CASSPQDRVSQSPLGYTF. This rearrangement joins TRBV2 to TRBJ1-2, with TRBD1 matching 8 bases. The germline V gene encodes CDR1 SNHLY and CDR2 FYNNEI. Trimming cost V 5 bases and J 8 bases; bases outside gene matches: 22. The CDR3 length is 18 residues.

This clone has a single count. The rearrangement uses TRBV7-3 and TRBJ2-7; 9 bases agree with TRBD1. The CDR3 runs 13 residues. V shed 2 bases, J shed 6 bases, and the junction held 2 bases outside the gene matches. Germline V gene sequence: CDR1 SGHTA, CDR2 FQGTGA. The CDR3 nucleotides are TGTGCCAGCAGCTTAGACAGGGGGGGCGAGCAGTACTTC. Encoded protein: CASSLDRGGEQYF.

CDR3 DNA: TGTGCCAGCGGCCGAGGGACTAGCGGGGCCACAGATACGCAGTATTTT. Its translation: CASGRGTSGATDTQYF. The V gene is TRBV28, the J gene TRBJ2-3; 13 nucleotides line up with TRBD2. The CDR3 runs to 16 residues. The germline V gene has CDR1 MDHEN and CDR2 SYDVKM. J gave up 2 bases and V 8 bases, and 7 bases lay outside the gene matches.

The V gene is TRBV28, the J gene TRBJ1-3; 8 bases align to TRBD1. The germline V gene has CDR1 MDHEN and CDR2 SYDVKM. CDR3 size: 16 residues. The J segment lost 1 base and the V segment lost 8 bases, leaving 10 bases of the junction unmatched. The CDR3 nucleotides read TGTGCCAGCTTGACCCGGGACAGGTCTTCTGGAAACACCATATATTTT. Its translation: CASLTRDRSSGNTIYF.

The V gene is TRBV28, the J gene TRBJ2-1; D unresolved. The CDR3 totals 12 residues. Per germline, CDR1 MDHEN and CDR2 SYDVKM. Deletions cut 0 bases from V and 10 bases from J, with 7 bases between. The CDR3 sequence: CASSLWASEQFF. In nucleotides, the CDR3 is TGTGCCAGCAGTTTATGGGCTTCAGAGCAGTTCTTC. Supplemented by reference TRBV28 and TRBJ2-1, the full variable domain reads DVKVTQSSRYLVKRTGEKVFLECVQDMDHENMFWYRQDPGLGLRLIYFSYDVKMKEKGDIPEGYSVSREKKERFSLILESASTNQTSMYLCASSLWASEQFFGPGTRLTVL.

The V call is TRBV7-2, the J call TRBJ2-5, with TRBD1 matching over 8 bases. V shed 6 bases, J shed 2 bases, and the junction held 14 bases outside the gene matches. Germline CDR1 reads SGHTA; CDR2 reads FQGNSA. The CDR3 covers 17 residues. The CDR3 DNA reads TGTGCCAGCAGTCGGGGCGGTGGACAGGGTAGTCAAGAGACCCAGTACTTC. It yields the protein CASSRGGGQGSQETQYF.

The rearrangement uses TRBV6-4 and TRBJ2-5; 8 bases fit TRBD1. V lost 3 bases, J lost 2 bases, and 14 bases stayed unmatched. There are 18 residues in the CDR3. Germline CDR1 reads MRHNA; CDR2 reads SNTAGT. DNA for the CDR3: TGTGCCAGCAGTGAGGGACGCGGGGACAGGCGACCACAAGAGACCCAGTACTTC. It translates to CASSEGRGDRRPQETQYF.